One sample yielded the 25 T cell receptor beta chains listed below, sequenced in a study of cytomegalovirus exposure and HLA in healthy donors. The study ran its PCR with 60 Vbeta and 13 Jbeta primers. Assay used: immunoSEQ multiplex PCR; TCRdb lists only in-frame clones, some missing. The table includes over 75,000 clones, roughly 10% detected once. The material sequenced was PBMCs. Receptors were obtained from a man aged 45-60 years in good health and CMV-seropositive.

This clone turned up a few times. The CDR3, as DNA: TGCGCCAGCAGCGATCCGGCGGGCAGGGGCCACGAGCAGTACTTC. Translation: CASSDPAGRGHEQYF. The chain recombines TRBV5-1 with TRBJ2-7, with D tentatively TRBD1 (6 bases). Germline lookup yields CDR1 SGHRS and CDR2 YFSETQ. V dropped 4 bases and J dropped 5 bases, with 19 bases sitting between them. This CDR3 has 15 residues.

This sequence joins TRBV7-8 and TRBJ2-7; 7 positions agree with TRBD1. Looked up from germline, CDR1 is SGHVS and CDR2 is FQNEAQ. The CDR3 is 14 residues long. The junction had 8 bases not matched to a gene; V was cut back by 6 bases and J by 3 bases. The CDR3 protein is CASSPDREHYEQYF. CDR3 coding DNA: TGTGCCAGCAGTCCCGACAGGGAACACTACGAGCAGTACTTC.

The genes are TRBV27 and TRBJ2-2; 13 bases align to TRBD2. The CDR3 spans 16 residues. The J segment lost 5 bases and the V segment lost 4 bases, leaving 4 bases of the junction unmatched. In germline, CDR1 is MNHEY, CDR2 SMNVEV (reference sequence). CDR3 sequence (DNA): TGTGCCAGCAGTTGGACTAGCGGGAGCGCGACCGGGGAGCTGTTTTTT. This sequence encodes CASSWTSGSATGELFF.

The chain joins TRBV7-3 to TRBJ2-1; 10 nucleotides agree with TRBD2. CDR1 is SGHTA, CDR2 FQGTGA, per germline. V trimming: 1 base; J trimming: 0 bases; junction bases outside the gene matches: 0. This CDR3 has 16 residues. CDR3 protein: CASSLIAGGSYNEQFF. Written as DNA, the CDR3 is TGTGCCAGCAGCTTAATAGCGGGAGGCTCCTACAATGAGCAGTTCTTC.

This clone turned up a few times. The rearrangement links TRBV30 to TRBJ1-3; D might be TRBD1 (5 bases). This CDR3 has 13 residues. Trimming cost V 8 bases and J 0 bases, with 11 bases left between them. Germline values: CDR1 GTSNPN, CDR2 SVGIG (reference sequence). CDR3 sequence (DNA): TGTGCCCGAGACAGTGACTCTGGAAACACCATATATTTT. This gives the protein CARDSDSGNTIYF.

A few counts support this clone. V gene TRBV29-1 combines with J gene TRBJ1-1; D unresolved. The germline V and J ends were trimmed by 4 bases and 12 bases, with 21 bases remaining between them. In germline, CDR1 is SQVTM, CDR2 ANQGSEA. The CDR3 loop spans 13 amino acids. The DNA for the CDR3 is TGCAGCGTTGGATATAAGGCGGGAAGGCATACTTTCTTT. Translated, it gives CSVGYKAGRHTFF.

This rearrangement joins TRBV19 to TRBJ2-6, with 8 bases identical to TRBD2. The V gene end was trimmed by 7 bases and the J gene end by 2 bases; junction bases not matched to a gene: 13. The length of the CDR3 is 18 residues. Germline CDR1 reads LNHDA; CDR2 reads SQIVND (reference sequence). This CDR3 reads CASNAGGLALAGANVLTF. The CDR3 bases are TGTGCCAGTAACGCCGGTGGACTAGCTCTCGCTGGGGCCAACGTCCTGACTTTC.

This clone was observed a few times. The rearrangement joins TRBV11-3 to TRBJ2-1; weak D call: TRBD1 (7 bases). The CDR3 length is 13 residues. In germline, CDR1 is SGHNT, CDR2 YENEEA. The V end was cut by 5 bases, the J end by 10 bases, with 15 bases between. The CDR3 spells CASSPGGGREQFF. CDR3 DNA sequence: TGTGCCAGCAGCCCAGGGGGAGGTAGGGAGCAGTTCTTC.

The chain carries TRBV28 and TRBJ1-5; 9 nucleotides line up with TRBD1. The CDR3 spans 12 residues. Germline lookup yields CDR1 MDHEN and CDR2 SYDVKM. The V segment lost 8 bases and the J segment 5 bases; nucleotides outside the gene matches: 1. The CDR3 reads CASGQGYQPQHF. Here the CDR3 DNA reads TGTGCCAGCGGACAGGGGTATCAGCCCCAGCATTTT.

CDR3 bases: TGTGCCAGTAGTATCGGGGACACCATATATTTT. As protein: CASSIGDTIYF. V and J are TRBV19 and TRBJ1-3; D remains unclear. Germline V CDR1 and CDR2: LNHDA, SQIVND (reference sequence). The germline V and J ends were trimmed by 3 bases and 8 bases, with 5 bases remaining between them. The CDR3 extends over 11 amino acids.

The sample holds a few counts of this clone. V is TRBV29-1 and J is TRBJ1-5; the match to TRBD1 covers 8 bases. Germline-derived CDR1 and CDR2 are SQVTM and ANQGSEA. CDR3 length: 13 residues. V gave up 4 bases and J gave up 5 bases; unmatched junction bases: 4. The DNA for the CDR3 is TGCAGCGTTGCAGGGGGCGCGGATCAGCCCCAGCATTTT. Its protein is CSVAGGADQPQHF.

In its sample, this clone was seen a few times. V usage is TRBV15 and J usage is TRBJ2-1; 8 bases match TRBD2. The J segment lost 8 bases and the V segment lost 1 base, leaving 7 bases of the junction unmatched. Per germline, CDR1 LNHNV and CDR2 YYDKDF (reference sequence). CDR3 length equals 15 residues. CDR3 sequence: CATSRGSGNLDEQFF. The CDR3 coding sequence is TGTGCCACCAGCAGAGGTAGCGGGAATCTGGATGAGCAGTTCTTC.

This clone was recorded at least ten times. The V gene is TRBV28, the J gene TRBJ2-5; 12 nucleotides align to TRBD2. CDR3 length equals 13 residues. Germline V CDR1 and CDR2: MDHEN, SYDVKM. The ends lost 9 bases at V and 6 bases at J; junction bases unmatched: 5. CDR3 protein: CASSTSGRKTQYF. As DNA, the CDR3 is TGTGCCAGTTCCACTAGCGGGAGGAAGACCCAGTACTTC.

This clone was seen ten or more times. The chain joins TRBV9 to TRBJ1-2; D call uncertain. The CDR3 sequence is 13 residues long. In germline, CDR1 is SGDLS, CDR2 YYNGEE. Trimming cost V 6 bases and J 4 bases, with 13 bases left between them. The CDR3 bases are TGTGCCAGCACCCTGGCCCCCTCCTATGGCTACACCTTC. Its protein is CASTLAPSYGYTF. The entire variable domain, with the rest obtained from reference TRBV9 and TRBJ1-2, is as follows: DSGVTQTPKHLITATGQRVTLRCSPRSGDLSVYWYQQSLDQGLQFLIQYYNGEERAKGNILERFSAQQFPDLHSELNLSSLELGDSALYFCASTLAPSYGYTFGSGTRLTVV.

V is TRBV19 and J is TRBJ1-1; no clear D. The CDR3 is made up of 11 amino acids. Germline CDR1 and CDR2: LNHDA and SQIVND (reference sequence). V was cut by 3 bases and J by 3 bases, with 2 bases left in between. CDR3 sequence: CASSIYTEAFF. The CDR3, as DNA: TGTGCCAGTAGTATCTACACTGAAGCTTTCTTT.

This chain uses TRBV4-2 with TRBJ1-6; no clear D gene. The CDR3 consists of 16 residues. V was pared by 2 bases and J by 5 bases, with 13 bases between. Germline lookup yields CDR1 LGHNA and CDR2 YNFKEQ. The CDR3 reads CASSQMQVGNNSPLHF. CDR3 DNA sequence: TGTGCCAGCAGCCAAATGCAAGTGGGCAATAATTCACCCCTCCACTTT.

V usage is TRBV5-8 and J usage is TRBJ1-5, with 7 bases identical to TRBD1. CDR3 length equals 16 residues. Trimming at V came to 4 bases and at J to 1 base, leaving 8 bases not matched to a gene. Germline CDR1 SGHTS, CDR2 YDEGEE. The CDR3 spells CASSPVRGISNQPQHF. The CDR3 DNA follows: TGTGCCAGCAGCCCAGTCAGGGGGATAAGCAATCAGCCCCAGCATTTT.

The gene calls are TRBV5-1 and TRBJ2-7; 7 nucleotides match TRBD2. The V gene's germline CDR1 is SGHRS and CDR2 YFSETQ. V shed 3 bases, J shed 3 bases, and the junction held 9 bases outside the gene matches. This CDR3 is 15 amino acids long. CDR3 amino acids: CASSSSGGSVYEQYF. CDR3 nucleotide sequence: TGCGCCAGCAGCTCGTCTGGCGGGAGTGTCTACGAGCAGTACTTC.

The chain joins TRBV6-1 to TRBJ1-2; weak D call: TRBD1 (6 bases). V was cut by 3 bases and J by 4 bases, with 9 bases left in between. Germline V gene lookup returns CDR1 MNHNS and CDR2 SASEGT. The CDR3 contains 13 residues. For the CDR3, the DNA is TGTGCCAGCAGTGATCCCAGGGGCTATGGCTACACCTTC. Residues: CASSDPRGYGYTF.

This clone has only a few counts. Its ends do not fully match the called genes, so a read error is possible. The CDR3 here is CASCLQGVYTEAFF. The CDR3 region has the DNA TGTGCCAGCTGCTTGCAGGGGGTGTACACTGAAGCTTTCTTT. The chain carries TRBV7-8 and TRBJ1-1; 7 bases align to TRBD1. Germline lookup yields CDR1 SGHVS and CDR2 FQNEAQ. The CDR3 extends over 14 amino acids.

The chain combines TRBV9 with TRBJ2-1, with 9 bases that match TRBD2. The CDR3 length is 15 residues. V lost 0 bases and J lost 6; bases outside the gene matches: 4. CDR1 SGDLS and CDR2 YYNGEE come from the germline V gene. The DNA of the CDR3 is TGTGCCAGCAGCGTAGGGCTAGCGGGACGCAATGAGCAGTTCTTC. This gives the protein CASSVGLAGRNEQFF.

There are a few counts of this clone. The CDR3 spells CSVSYGTQYF. CDR3 DNA: TGCAGCGTTTCCTATGGTACGCAGTATTTT. V usage is TRBV29-1 and J usage is TRBJ2-3, with D unresolved. V shed 5 bases and J shed 8 bases, with 8 bases lying between them. Germline values: CDR1 SQVTM, CDR2 ANQGSEA. CDR3 length: 10 residues.

This clone has a handful of counts. The V gene is TRBV27, the J gene TRBJ2-7, with 12 bases aligning to TRBD2. Per the germline V gene, CDR1 is MNHEY and CDR2 is SMNVEV (reference sequence). Losses at the gene ends were 5 bases for V and 6 bases for J; bases not matched to a gene: 8. This CDR3 has 15 amino acids. CDR3 nucleotides: TGTGCCAGCAGTCCGCTGACTAGCGGGAGTGGCGAGCAGTACTTC. Encoded protein: CASSPLTSGSGEQYF.

This clone was seen a few times. The chain uses TRBV6-1 and TRBJ2-2, with TRBD2 identical over 9 bases. Germline V gene lookup returns CDR1 MNHNS and CDR2 SASEGT. The CDR3 extends over 15 amino acids. Germline trimming cut 2 bases from V and 5 bases from J; bases unmatched to any gene: 3. CDR3 region: CASSELAGGTGELFF. The CDR3, as DNA: TGTGCCAGCAGTGAATTGGCGGGAGGGACCGGGGAGCTGTTTTTT.

This clone was counted only a few times. The V gene is TRBV6-1, the J gene TRBJ2-7; D remains ambiguous. Germline V CDR1 and CDR2: MNHNS, SASEGT. Trimming stripped 1 base from V and 6 bases from J, with 10 bases between. This CDR3 spans 13 amino acids. The CDR3, as DNA: TGTGCCAGCAGTGAAGGGCAGGCATTCGAGCAGTACTTC. Amino acids: CASSEGQAFEQYF.